Shown below are 7 T cell receptor beta chains from a single sample sequenced in a study of response to subunit inactivated influenza vaccine. TCRdb re-analysed the RT-PCR reads in MiXCR, keeping a single row per CDR3 protein. The profile shows hundreds of thousands of distinct CDR3 sequences, roughly 25% of them singletons. The material sequenced was CD4+ T cells sorted from PBMCs, taken about 5 days after vaccination. These TCRs come from a man aged 50-60 years who received an inactivated influenza vaccine.

V is TRBV4-2 and J is TRBJ2-3, with unresolved D. Between the trimmed V and J ends, which lost 1 base and 0 bases, there was a span of 8 bases. This CDR3 has 15 residues. Per the germline V gene, CDR1 is LGHNA and CDR2 is YNFKEQ. DNA for the CDR3: TGTGCCAGCAGCCAAGTTGGGTCTAGCACAGATACGCAGTATTTT. It specifies CASSQVGSSTDTQYF.

This clonotype was recorded a few times. This chain joins TRBV6-1 and TRBJ1-5; D is undetermined. This CDR3 spans 11 amino acids. V was trimmed by 8 bases and J by 5 bases, leaving 7 bases between them. CDR1 and CDR2 from the germline V gene are MNHNS and SASEGT. CDR3 nucleotide sequence: TGTGCCAGCGGAAGGTATCAGCCCCAGCATTTT. Translation: CASGRYQPQHF.

The sample holds a few counts of this clonotype. This chain uses TRBV12-3 or TRBV12-4 with TRBJ2-2; 8 nucleotides align to TRBD1. The CDR3 length is 17 residues. V shed 6 bases, J shed 6 bases, and the junction held 15 bases outside the gene matches. The DNA for the CDR3 is TGTGCCAGCAGCACAGGGGGACTGGGCGTCGGTCCCGGGGAGCTGTTTTTT. It specifies CASSTGGLGVGPGELFF.

This clonotype was seen a few times. V gene TRBV29-1 combines with J gene TRBJ2-6, with 8 bases that match TRBD1. Germline V gives CDR1 SQVTM, CDR2 ANQGSEA. The V segment lost 6 bases and the J segment 4 bases; nucleotides outside the gene matches: 11. The CDR3 has 16 residues. In DNA form, the CDR3 reads TGCAGCGTAGCAGGGGGCGCCTCGATCGGGGCCAACGTCCTGACTTTC. Translating gives CSVAGGASIGANVLTF.

This clonotype showed up just a few times. This chain uses TRBV29-1 with TRBJ1-1; TRBD1 matches at 7 bases. Losses at the gene ends were 8 bases for V and 11 bases for J; bases not matched to a gene: 14. CDR1 SQVTM and CDR2 ANQGSEA come from the germline V gene. The CDR3 is 12 residues long. The CDR3 nucleotides are TGCAGCTCCATCGGAGGAGACAGGGCGGCTTTCTTT. Encoded protein: CSSIGGDRAAFF.

This clonotype was seen a few times. V usage is TRBV20-1 and J usage is TRBJ1-1; 9 bases map to TRBD1. This CDR3 spans 14 amino acids. The germline CDR1 and CDR2 sequences are DFQATT and SNEGSKA (reference sequence). The CDR3 coding sequence is TGCACCGCCCGGGACAGGGTTTTTAGCACTGAAGCTTTCTTT. Residues: CTARDRVFSTEAFF.

This clonotype was seen more than once but under ten times. This chain uses TRBV6-2 or TRBV6-3 with TRBJ1-5; D is possibly TRBD1 (6 bases). This CDR3 has 15 residues. The V and J ends lost 7 bases and 4 bases respectively, with 17 bases between them. The germline gives CDR1 MNHEY, CDR2 SVGEGT. In nucleotides, the CDR3 is TGTGCCAGCACCGGGGGGCACGTCGGAAATCAGCCCCAGCATTTT. Protein sequence: CASTGGHVGNQPQHF.